The text below deals with one TCR beta chain. As yet, its antigen is unknown. This record comes from a study of somatic mutations in cytotoxic T cells in rheumatoid arthritis. Study-wide findings and caveats: Slight TRBV07 underrepresentation in rheumatoid arthritis patients went unadjusted for multiple comparisons.

Clones were read by immunoSEQ multiplex PCR, and TCRdb kept only the in-frame ones, dropping some. The profile covers some 25,000 clones, with just under 75% appearing a single time and roughly 9.9% taken by the ten largest. Germline lookup yields CDR1 PRHDT and CDR2 FYEKMQ (reference sequence). The CDR3 has 15 residues. V lost 4 bases, J lost 1 base, and 12 bases lay in between. Sequenced: CD8+ T cells sorted from blood. The receptor's source is a young woman in good health. The chain couples TRBV13 to TRBJ2-3, with D possibly TRBD2 on 6 matching bases. As DNA, the CDR3 is TGTGCCAGCAGCTCCAGGGAGGCTGGCACAGATACGCAGTATTTT. It encodes CASSSREAGTDTQYF.